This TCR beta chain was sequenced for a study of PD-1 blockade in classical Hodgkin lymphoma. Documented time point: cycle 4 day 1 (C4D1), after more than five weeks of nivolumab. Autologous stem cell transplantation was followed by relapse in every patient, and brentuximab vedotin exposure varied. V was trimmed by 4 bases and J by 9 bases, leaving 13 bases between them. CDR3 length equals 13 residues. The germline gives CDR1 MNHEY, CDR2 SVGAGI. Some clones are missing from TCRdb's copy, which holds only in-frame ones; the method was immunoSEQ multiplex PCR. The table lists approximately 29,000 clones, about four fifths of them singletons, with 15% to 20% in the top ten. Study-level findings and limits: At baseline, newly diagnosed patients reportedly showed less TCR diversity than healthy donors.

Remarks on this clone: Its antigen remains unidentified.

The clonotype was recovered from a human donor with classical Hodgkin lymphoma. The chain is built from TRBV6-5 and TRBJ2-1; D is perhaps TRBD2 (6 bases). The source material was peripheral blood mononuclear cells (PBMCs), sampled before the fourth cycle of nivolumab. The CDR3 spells CASSLEGWAEQFF. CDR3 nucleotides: TGTGCCAGCAGTTTGGAGGGCTGGGCTGAGCAGTTCTTC.